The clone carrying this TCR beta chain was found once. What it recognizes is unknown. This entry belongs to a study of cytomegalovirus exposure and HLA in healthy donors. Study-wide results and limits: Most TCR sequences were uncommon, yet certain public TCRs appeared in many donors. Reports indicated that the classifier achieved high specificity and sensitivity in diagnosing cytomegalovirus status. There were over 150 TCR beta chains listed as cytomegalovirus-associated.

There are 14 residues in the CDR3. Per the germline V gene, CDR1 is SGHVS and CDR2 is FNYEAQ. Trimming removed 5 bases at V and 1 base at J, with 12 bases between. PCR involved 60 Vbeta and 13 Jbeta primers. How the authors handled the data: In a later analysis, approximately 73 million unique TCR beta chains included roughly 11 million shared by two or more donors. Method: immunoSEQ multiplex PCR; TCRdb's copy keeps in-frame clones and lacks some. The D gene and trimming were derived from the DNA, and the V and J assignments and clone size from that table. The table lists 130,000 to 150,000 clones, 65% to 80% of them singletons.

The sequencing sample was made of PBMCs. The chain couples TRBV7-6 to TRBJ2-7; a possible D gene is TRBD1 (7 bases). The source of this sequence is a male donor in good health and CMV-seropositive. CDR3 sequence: CASSPEGQSYEQYF. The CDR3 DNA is TGTGCCAGCAGCCCGGAGGGACAGTCCTACGAGCAGTACTTC.